The 28 T cell receptor beta chains listed next were all sequenced from one sample in a study. TCRdb reprocessed the RT-PCR reads via MiXCR and lists one record per CDR3 protein. Among about 680,000 distinct CDR3 sequences, over 12% were seen once, and the ten largest hold 3.6%. Sequenced: memory CD4+ T cells from blood. The receptor source for this set is a female donor in good health, serving as a healthy control.

Only one count was recorded for this clonotype. One base away lies a much larger clone, so this may be a sequencing read error. V usage is TRBV10-3 and J usage is TRBJ1-1, with D perhaps matching TRBD1 (5 bases). Trimming stripped 7 bases from V and 0 bases from J, with 18 bases between. This CDR3 has 16 residues. Germline V gives CDR1 ENHRY, CDR2 SYGVKD. In DNA form, the CDR3 reads TGTGCCATCAACTCAGCAAAGGGGAATCTGAACACTGAAGCTTTCTTT. This translates into CAINSAKGNLNTEAFF.

The V and J genes are TRBV6-1 and TRBJ1-2; TRBD1 matches 8 bases. The junction had 9 bases not matched to a gene; V was cut back by 5 bases and J by 7 bases. The CDR3 loop spans 14 amino acids. Germline CDR1 is MNHNS and CDR2 is SASEGT. CDR3 sequence (DNA): TGTGCCAGCAGTCCGGACAGGGTCGTGGGTGGCTACACCTTC. The encoded protein is CASSPDRVVGGYTF.

This clonotype was seen many times. The CDR3 region has the DNA TGTGCCAGCAGCTCGAGCGGGATCAGCACAGATACGCAGTATTTT. It encodes CASSSSGISTDTQYF. The V gene is TRBV7-2, the J gene TRBJ2-3, with 7 bases fitting TRBD2. The ends lost 4 bases at V and 0 bases at J; junction bases unmatched: 4. The CDR3 runs 15 residues. Germline CDR1 is SGHTA and CDR2 is FQGNSA.

In its sample, this clonotype was seen a few times. The chain combines TRBV6-1 with TRBJ2-7; D possibly corresponds to TRBD2 (6 bases). V was pared by 7 bases and J by 2 bases, with 15 bases between. Germline CDR1 reads MNHNS; CDR2 reads SASEGT. This CDR3 spans 14 amino acids. As DNA, the CDR3 is TGTGCCAGCATGGGCGGCGGGATACCCTACGAGCAGTACTTC. It translates to CASMGGGIPYEQYF.

The rearrangement joins TRBV28 to TRBJ2-7; no definite D call. The ends were cut back, 5 bases at V and 7 bases at J, with 12 bases in the middle. The CDR3 covers 12 residues. Germline V lookup: CDR1 MDHEN, CDR2 SYDVKM. As DNA, the CDR3 is TGTGCCAGCAGTCCTCCCGTAAAGGAGCAGTACTTC. Residues: CASSPPVKEQYF.

A few counts support this clonotype. Here the CDR3 reads CASSSPIAGDYNEQFF. CDR3 bases: TGTGCCAGCAGCTCTCCCATAGCGGGAGACTACAATGAGCAGTTCTTC. The V call is TRBV7-2, the J call TRBJ2-1, with 9 bases matching TRBD2. Germline V lookup: CDR1 SGHTA, CDR2 FQGNSA. The trim removed 4 bases at V and 3 bases at J, leaving 7 bases unmatched. The CDR3 runs 16 residues.

On this clonotype itself: This CDR3 fails to terminate in the conserved phenylalanine or tryptophan, so it likely reflects a read error. The chain joins TRBV11-2 to TRBJ2-3; TRBD2 agrees at 7 bases. CDR1 is SGHAT, CDR2 FQNNGV, per germline. The CDR3 is 15 residues long. V shed 2 bases, J shed 0 bases, and the junction held 2 bases outside the gene matches. The CDR3 DNA follows: TGTGCCAGCAGCTTAACGCGGGGGAGCACAGATACGCAGTATTTA. Its protein product is CASSLTRGSTDTQYL.

The chain is built from TRBV28 and TRBJ2-7; 8 nucleotides align to TRBD1. With V trimmed by 3 bases and J by 3 bases, 4 bases remained unmatched. Germline V gene sequence: CDR1 MDHEN, CDR2 SYDVKM. CDR3 size: 14 residues. CDR3 in amino acids: CASSLGQENYEQYF. CDR3 DNA sequence: TGTGCCAGCAGTTTGGGACAGGAAAACTACGAGCAGTACTTC.

The sample holds a few counts of this clonotype. The V gene is TRBV12-3 or TRBV12-4, the J gene TRBJ1-5; D possibly corresponds to TRBD1 (6 bases). The CDR3 has 13 residues. The V gene lost 3 bases and the J gene lost 6 bases, with 9 bases spanning the gap. CDR3 nucleotides: TGTGCCAGCAGTTTCAGGGACACTCAGCCCCAGCATTTT. It specifies CASSFRDTQPQHF.

This clonotype has just a few counts. J is TRBJ2-5 and V is TRBV7-9; perhaps TRBD1 as D (6 bases). Per germline, CDR1 SEHNR and CDR2 FQNEAQ (reference sequence). The CDR3 totals 15 residues. V gave up 5 bases and J gave up 2 bases, with 15 bases separating them. CDR3 protein: CASSIRQAGQETQYF. In DNA, the CDR3 is TGTGCCAGCAGCATCAGACAGGCAGGGCAAGAGACCCAGTACTTC.

This clonotype was counted many times. V is TRBV11-2 and J is TRBJ2-1; no clear D gene. V gave up 1 base and J gave up 11 bases, with 9 bases separating them. The CDR3 consists of 12 residues. Looked up from germline, CDR1 is SGHAT and CDR2 is FQNNGV. CDR3 sequence reads: CASSLARTQQFF. For the CDR3, the DNA is TGTGCCAGCAGCTTAGCTCGGACCCAGCAGTTCTTC.

The chain combines TRBV28 with TRBJ2-5; D call uncertain. The V end lost 2 bases, the J end lost 1 base, and 11 bases lay between the germline ends. CDR3 size: 15 residues. CDR1 and CDR2 from the germline V gene are MDHEN and SYDVKM. CDR3 DNA: TGTGCCAGCAGTTTAGTTTCGCCCGCCCAAGAGACCCAGTACTTC. Amino acid sequence: CASSLVSPAQETQYF.

The chain uses TRBV12-3 or TRBV12-4 and TRBJ2-1; 7 bases agree with TRBD2. The junction had 7 bases not matched to a gene; V was cut back by 4 bases and J by 7 bases. This CDR3 comprises 14 residues. The CDR3 coding sequence is TGTGCCAGCAGTTCCGGACTAGTTGGGAATGAGCAGTTCTTC. Amino acids: CASSSGLVGNEQFF.

The chain employs TRBV30 and TRBJ2-7; 7 nucleotides match TRBD2. Unmatched junction bases numbered 6, after V lost 8 bases and J lost 2 bases. This CDR3 has 12 amino acids. Germline CDR1 and CDR2: GTSNPN and SVGIG (reference sequence). DNA of the CDR3: TGTGCCGGCGGACTAGTTACCTACGAGCAGTACTTC. Its protein is CAGGLVTYEQYF.

Comments on this clonotype: A much larger clone lies one base from this, so it may be a read error. The CDR3 coding sequence is TGCAGCCTCTCAAGCGGGAGGGTCGCGGAGACCAAGTACTTC. This translates into CSLSSGRVAETKYF. The chain has TRBV29-1 and TRBJ2-5; TRBD2 agrees at 10 bases. Looked up from germline, CDR1 is SQVTM and CDR2 is ANQGSEA. This CDR3 has 14 amino acids.

This clonotype has at least ten counts. CDR3 sequence reads: CSVPLTSGGSYNEQFF. The CDR3 nucleotides are TGCAGCGTCCCTTTGACCAGCGGGGGTTCCTACAATGAGCAGTTCTTC. The chain recombines TRBV29-1 with TRBJ2-1; TRBD2 aligns across 8 bases. Germline CDR1 reads SQVTM; CDR2 reads ANQGSEA. The CDR3 sequence is 16 residues long. The V segment lost 6 bases and the J segment 1 base; nucleotides outside the gene matches: 11.

This clonotype was seen more than once but under ten times. J is TRBJ2-7 and V is TRBV20-1; TRBD2 matches 12 bases. The CDR3 runs 16 residues. J was trimmed by 6 bases and V by 6 bases; bases with no gene match: 15. Germline V gene data show CDR1 as DFQATT and CDR2 as SNEGSKA (reference sequence). The CDR3 bases are TGCAGTGCGCCCGGACTAGCGGGACATAGTCCTCTCGAGCAGTACTTC. This sequence encodes CSAPGLAGHSPLEQYF.

The gene calls are TRBV7-2 and TRBJ1-5; D is uncertain. The CDR3 totals 15 residues. Germline lookup yields CDR1 SGHTA and CDR2 FQGNSA. The V end lost 3 bases, the J end lost 6 bases, and 15 bases lay between the germline ends. The CDR3 DNA is TGTGCCAGCAGCTTCGATAGCTCCGAGGGTCAGCCCCAGCATTTT. Its protein product is CASSFDSSEGQPQHF.

The chain links TRBV5-1 to TRBJ2-7; 10 bases agree with TRBD1. V gave up 0 bases and J gave up 13 bases; unmatched junction bases: 7. The CDR3 sequence is 13 residues long. Germline CDR1 and CDR2: SGHRS and YFSETQ. CDR3 sequence: CASSLDGQGVRYF. DNA for the CDR3: TGCGCCAGCAGCTTGGACGGACAGGGGGTCCGATACTTC.

CDR3 sequence: CASAKGGYSYNEQFF. The CDR3 nucleotides read TGTGCTAGTGCGAAGGGGGGATACTCCTACAATGAGCAGTTCTTC. This chain uses TRBV12-5 with TRBJ2-1; perhaps D is TRBD1 or TRBD2 (6 bases each). V shed 7 bases and J shed 0 bases, with 13 bases lying between them. The CDR3 has 15 residues. The germline CDR1 and CDR2 sequences are LGHNT and FRNRAP.

In its sample, this clonotype was seen a few times. The chain uses TRBV11-3 and TRBJ2-3, with 13 bases lining up with TRBD2. Germline assignment: CDR1 SGHNT and CDR2 YENEEA. The CDR3 is 17 amino acids. J lost 1 base, V lost 5 bases, and 6 bases had no gene match. This CDR3 reads CASSMTSGGSRTDTQYF. CDR3 DNA sequence: TGTGCCAGCAGCATGACTAGCGGGGGGTCTCGCACAGATACGCAGTATTTT. Based on the CDR3 plus reference TRBV11-3 and TRBJ2-3, the full variable domain is EAGVVQSPRYKIIEKKQPVAFWCNPISGHNTLYWYLQNLGQGPELLIRYENEEAVDDSQLPKDRFSAERLKGVDSTLKIQPAELGDSAVYLCASSMTSGGSRTDTQYFGPGTRLTVL.

In DNA form, the CDR3 reads TGTGCCACCAGTGATCGAGGGACGCTCGGGCAGCCCCAGCATTTT. Its protein is CATSDRGTLGQPQHF. The chain employs TRBV24-1 and TRBJ1-5, with a weak D call TRBD1 (5 bases). Looked up from germline, CDR1 is KGHDR and CDR2 is SFDVKD. Trimming took off 3 bases at V and 7 bases at J, with 15 bases between the two ends. The CDR3 totals 15 residues.

This clonotype came up a few times. The chain carries TRBV18 and TRBJ2-3, with D hard to call. Germline V gene data show CDR1 as KGHSH and CDR2 as LQKENI. The length of the CDR3 is 12 residues. Trimming stripped 4 bases from V and 5 bases from J, with 7 bases between. CDR3 nucleotide sequence: TGTGCCAGCTCACGACCGGGAGATACGCAGTATTTT. Translating it yields CASSRPGDTQYF.

This chain links TRBV15 with TRBJ2-6; D is possibly TRBD2 (5 bases). The CDR3 has 18 residues. CDR1 is LNHNV, CDR2 YYDKDF, per germline (reference sequence). With 0 bases removed from V and 0 bases from J, the gap between germline ends came to 12 bases. CDR3 region: CATSREFSGISGANVLTF. The CDR3 bases are TGTGCCACCAGCAGAGAGTTTTCGGGGATCTCTGGGGCCAACGTCCTGACTTTC. Full variable domain (outside the CDR3, taken from reference TRBV15 and TRBJ2-6): DAMVIQNPRYQVTQFGKPVTLSCSQTLNHNVMYWYQQKSSQAPKLLFHYYDKDFNNEADTPDNFQSRRPNTSFCFLDIRSPGLGDTAMYLCATSREFSGISGANVLTFGAGSRLTVL.

The V call is TRBV5-1, the J call TRBJ2-1; 7 nucleotides align to TRBD1. The germline V gene encodes CDR1 SGHRS and CDR2 YFSETQ. This CDR3 is built from 15 residues. With V trimmed by 5 bases and J by 5 bases, 10 bases remained unmatched. The CDR3 sequence is CASRSGQPPDNEQFF. DNA of the CDR3: TGCGCCAGCAGATCGGGACAGCCCCCGGACAATGAGCAGTTCTTC.

This clonotype has just a few counts. The rearrangement uses TRBV5-1 and TRBJ1-5; D is ambiguous. Germline CDR1 and CDR2: SGHRS and YFSETQ. Trimming shortened V by 0 bases and J by 5 bases, and 12 bases separated the two germline ends. This CDR3 is built from 15 residues. The CDR3 region has the DNA TGCGCCAGCAGCTTGGGAAATATGGTGGATCAGCCCCAGCATTTT. Residues: CASSLGNMVDQPQHF.

V and J are TRBV5-6 and TRBJ1-1; D ambiguous. Germline assignment: CDR1 SGHDT and CDR2 YYEEEE. The CDR3 length is 16 residues. Trimming pared 3 bases from V and 2 bases from J, leaving 17 bases between. The CDR3 nucleotides read TGTGCCAGCAGCTGGCTGAGCCCAGGCCCTAACACTGAAGCTTTCTTT. Its translation is CASSWLSPGPNTEAFF. The complete variable domain, with remaining parts taken from reference TRBV5-6 and TRBJ1-1, reads DAGVTQSPTHLIKTRGQQVTLRCSPKSGHDTVSWYQQALGQGPQFIFQYYEEEERQRGNFPDRFSGHQFPNYSSELNVNALLLGDSALYLCASSWLSPGPNTEAFFGQGTRLTVV.

This clonotype was counted at least ten times. The J gene is TRBJ2-7, the V gene TRBV6-2 or TRBV6-3; D perhaps matches TRBD2 (5 bases). Germline CDR1 is MNHEY and CDR2 is SVGEGT. The CDR3 has 12 residues. Trimming stripped 6 bases from V and 0 bases from J, with 6 bases between. The CDR3 protein is CASRTSSYEQYF. The CDR3 DNA is TGTGCCAGCAGAACTAGCTCCTACGAGCAGTACTTC.